This T cell receptor (beta chain) was retrieved from a study of T cells in tumors and immune-related adverse events. Deletions cut 1 base from V and 2 bases from J, with 20 bases between. CDR1 and CDR2 from the germline V gene are SGHTA and FQGNSA. This CDR3 is built from 18 residues. Using immunoSEQ multiplex PCR, the repertoire was profiled, and TCRdb retains in-frame clones only, with some absent. The repertoire holds tens of thousands of clones, with around 90% as singletons. The sample in question was lymph node tissue, obtained from a patient treated with anti-PD-1 therapy. The TCR sequence derives from a female donor with metastatic renal cell carcinoma. This chain uses TRBV7-2 with TRBJ1-1; D not resolved. In DNA form, the CDR3 reads TGTGCCAGCAGCTTAGGGTTAGGGAATTACCAAACTAACACTGAAGCTTTCTTT. This translates into CASSLGLGNYQTNTEAFF.